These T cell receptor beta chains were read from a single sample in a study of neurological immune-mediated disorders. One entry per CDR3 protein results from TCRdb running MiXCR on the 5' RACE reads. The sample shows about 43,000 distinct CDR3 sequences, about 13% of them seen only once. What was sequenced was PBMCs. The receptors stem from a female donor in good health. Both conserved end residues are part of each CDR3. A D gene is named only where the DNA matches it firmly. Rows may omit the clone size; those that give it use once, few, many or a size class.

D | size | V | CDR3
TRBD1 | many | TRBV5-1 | CASSWDRGNTEAFF
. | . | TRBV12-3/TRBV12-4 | CASSLGAGANYNEQFF
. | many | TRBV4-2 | CASSQADSSNQPQHF
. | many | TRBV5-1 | CASSPGASYNEQFF
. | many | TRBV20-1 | CSARDPGLYNEQFF
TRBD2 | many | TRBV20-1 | CSARDVGSGEGGETQYF
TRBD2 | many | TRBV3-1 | CASSRSTSGKSYEQYF
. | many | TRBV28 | CASSRMGGDPKSYEQYF
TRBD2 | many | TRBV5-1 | CASSLSGGGYNEQFF
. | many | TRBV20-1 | CSARAAGSYYNSPLHF
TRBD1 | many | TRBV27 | CASSFRDRDRGRIPKGYTF
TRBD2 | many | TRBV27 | CASSLAGGLRDTQYF
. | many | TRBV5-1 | CASSLADSSAGANVLTF
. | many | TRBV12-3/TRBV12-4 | CASSLGGRQPQHF
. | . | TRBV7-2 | CASSPNRGYANEQFF
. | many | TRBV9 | CASSVVGRAATGELFF
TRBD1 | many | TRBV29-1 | CSARTGIDEQFF
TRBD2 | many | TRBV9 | CASSGGTSGGTAPETQYF
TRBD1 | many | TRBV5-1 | CATNTGGLNSPLHF
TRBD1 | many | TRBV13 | CASSLGTGGEKLFF
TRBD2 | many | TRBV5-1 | CASSLLASGRMWEDEQFF
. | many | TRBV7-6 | CASSLAGKAYEQYF
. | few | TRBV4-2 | CASSLADPSSYNEQFF
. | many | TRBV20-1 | CSASPSGQIQETQYF
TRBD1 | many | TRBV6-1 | CASSEGTGGGQPQHF
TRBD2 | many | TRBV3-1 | CASSRDGGRASYEQYF
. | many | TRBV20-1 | CSARGPKPGELFF
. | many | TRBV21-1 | CASSNRRAGYYNEQFF
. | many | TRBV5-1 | CASSSDGDSNQPQHF
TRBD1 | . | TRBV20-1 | CSARDVSTGDTEAFF
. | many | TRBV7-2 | CASSSRYGYEQYF
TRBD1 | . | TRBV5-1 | CASTLGQVYSPLHF
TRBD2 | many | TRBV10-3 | CAIRSGGADEQYF
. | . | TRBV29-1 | CSVERLVGEPFF
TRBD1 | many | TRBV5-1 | CASSLGQGATDTQYF
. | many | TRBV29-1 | CSVGLSGANVLTF
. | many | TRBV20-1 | CSARAGRGQETQYF
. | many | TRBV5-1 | CASSLVPDSNQPQHF
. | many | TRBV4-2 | CASSQGLSGSREQFF
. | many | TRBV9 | CASSVEGVGYGYTF
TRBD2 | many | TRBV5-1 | CASSLGTSKLYNEQFF
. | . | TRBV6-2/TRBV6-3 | CASSYSPTGMNTEAFF
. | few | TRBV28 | CASSSLGSRWADTQYF
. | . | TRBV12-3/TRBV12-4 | CASRGGRNIQYF
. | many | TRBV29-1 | CSVDRTKHEQFF
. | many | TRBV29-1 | CSVGSDTEAFF
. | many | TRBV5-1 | CASSPQGASNQPQHF
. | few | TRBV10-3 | CAISDEENTEAFF
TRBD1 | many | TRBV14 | CASSPNRGPTRRVNEQFF
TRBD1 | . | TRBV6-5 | CASRRGQVSYEQYF
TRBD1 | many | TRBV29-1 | CSVADRGQQPQHF
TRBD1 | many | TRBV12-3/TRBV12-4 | CASSLGQGARGYTF
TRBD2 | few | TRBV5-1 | CASSLRGWGGTRDEQYF
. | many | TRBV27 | CASSSTGTGANVLTF
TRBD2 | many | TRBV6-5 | CASSRGSGGPGNEQFF